The clone carrying this T cell receptor beta chain was recorded once. What it binds is not known. The sample comes from a study of shared clonotypes between healthy human individuals. TCRdb's table, derived via immunoSEQ multiplex PCR, lists solely in-frame clones and lacks some. The data contain about 380,000 clones, about 96% of them singletons. Notes on the study in general: Of the naive CD4 clonotypes, 4% to 5% were shared across a handful of donors.

The origin of this receptor is a man aged 25 to 40 in good health. Source material: memory CD8+ T cells sorted from blood. The subset is: CD45RO+ cells pooled with CCR7-negative TemRA cells.

The CDR3 DNA reads as TGTGCCAGCAGCTTGGGGCGGCTTCATCAGCCCCAGCATTTT. The encoded protein is CASSLGRLHQPQHF. The chain couples TRBV5-8 to TRBJ1-5; D is ambiguous. Deletions cut 0 bases from V and 5 bases from J, with 9 bases between. The CDR3 spans 14 residues. Looked up from germline, CDR1 is SGHTS and CDR2 is YDEGEE.